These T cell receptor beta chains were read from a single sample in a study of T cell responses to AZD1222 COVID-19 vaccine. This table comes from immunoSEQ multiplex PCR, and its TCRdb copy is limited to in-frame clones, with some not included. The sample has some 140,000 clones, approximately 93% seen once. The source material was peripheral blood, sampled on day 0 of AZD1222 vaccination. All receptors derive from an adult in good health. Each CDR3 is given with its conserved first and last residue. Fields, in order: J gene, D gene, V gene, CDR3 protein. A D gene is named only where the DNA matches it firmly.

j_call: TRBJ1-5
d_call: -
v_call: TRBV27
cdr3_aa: CASSETGFFQPQHF

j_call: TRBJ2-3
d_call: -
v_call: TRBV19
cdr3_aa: CASSILTFGAADTQYF

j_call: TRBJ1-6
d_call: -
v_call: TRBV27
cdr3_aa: CASSLSYNSPLHF

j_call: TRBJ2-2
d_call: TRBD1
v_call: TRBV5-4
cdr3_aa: CASSSYRGRTGELFF

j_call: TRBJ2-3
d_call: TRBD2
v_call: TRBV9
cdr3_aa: CASSPYTSVTSTDTQYF

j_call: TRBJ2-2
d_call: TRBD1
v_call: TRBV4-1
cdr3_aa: CASSQVATGYTGELFF

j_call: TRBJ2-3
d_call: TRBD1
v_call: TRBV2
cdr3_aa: CASSAGQGGTDTQYF

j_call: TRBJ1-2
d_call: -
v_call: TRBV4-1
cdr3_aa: CASSQEERGAGYTF

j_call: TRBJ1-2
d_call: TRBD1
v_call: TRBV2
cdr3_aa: CASSSRRDSYGYTF

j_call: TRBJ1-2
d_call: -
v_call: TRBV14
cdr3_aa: CASSQGSRDTHYGYTF

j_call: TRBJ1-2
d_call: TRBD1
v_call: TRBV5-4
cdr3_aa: CASSPGQEGYGYTF

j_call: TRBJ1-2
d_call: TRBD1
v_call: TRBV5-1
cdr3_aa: CASSLGQGGTYGYTF

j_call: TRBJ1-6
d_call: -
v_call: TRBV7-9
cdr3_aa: CASSLALITKGNESRLHF

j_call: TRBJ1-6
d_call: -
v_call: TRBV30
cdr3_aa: CAWSVEDSPLHF

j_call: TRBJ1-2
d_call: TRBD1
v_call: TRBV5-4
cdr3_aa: CASSLVGQGAHGYTF

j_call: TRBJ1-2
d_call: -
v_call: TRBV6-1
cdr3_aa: CASSEVPATRDF